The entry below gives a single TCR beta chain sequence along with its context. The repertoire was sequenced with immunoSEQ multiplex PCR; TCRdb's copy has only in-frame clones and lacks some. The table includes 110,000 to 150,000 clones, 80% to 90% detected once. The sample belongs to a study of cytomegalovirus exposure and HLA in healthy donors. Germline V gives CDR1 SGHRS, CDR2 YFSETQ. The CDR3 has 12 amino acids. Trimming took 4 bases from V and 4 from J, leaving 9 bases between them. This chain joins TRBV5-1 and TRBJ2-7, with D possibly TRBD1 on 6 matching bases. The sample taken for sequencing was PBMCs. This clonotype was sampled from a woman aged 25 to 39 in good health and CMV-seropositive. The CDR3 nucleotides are TGCGCCAGCAGCGAACAGGGTTACGAGCAGTACTTC. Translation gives CASSEQGYEQYF.